The entry below gives a single T cell receptor beta chain sequence along with its context. The antigen is unknown. The CDR3 spans 15 residues. The V end lost 0 bases, the J end lost 5 bases, and 10 bases lay between the germline ends. Germline CDR1 and CDR2: MNHEY and SMNVEV (reference sequence). These data originate in a study of a mutant IDH1 vaccine in newly diagnosed glioma. Study-wide background: Across weeks 1, 3, 5, 7, 11, 15, 19 and 23, patients received a vaccination each time, eight in all. The treated group averaged approximately 38 years old and was around 62% male, roughly 38% female. Patients were started on vaccination 4-6 weeks after radiotherapy alone, or with temozolomide cycles. The study's findings and limits: Patients showed vaccine-induced immune responses at a rate of more than 80%.

The protocol was immunoSEQ multiplex PCR, while the TCRdb copy is restricted to in-frame clones and leaves out a portion. Here the sample spans tens of thousands of clones, approximately 84% being singletons. Time point in this sample: week 23, last vaccination. Every vaccination contained 300 ug of the mutant IDH1 20-mer peptide and was paired with topical imiquimod. This TCR derives from a man aged 18 to 35 with glioma. The genes are TRBV27 and TRBJ2-2, with D unresolved. The sample consisted of PBMCs, taken from a glioma patient whose treatment included an IDH1 peptide vaccine. Written as DNA, the CDR3 is TGTGCCAGCAGTTTATCGCTGGAGCTTACCGGGGAGCTGTTTTTT. Translating gives CASSLSLELTGELFF.